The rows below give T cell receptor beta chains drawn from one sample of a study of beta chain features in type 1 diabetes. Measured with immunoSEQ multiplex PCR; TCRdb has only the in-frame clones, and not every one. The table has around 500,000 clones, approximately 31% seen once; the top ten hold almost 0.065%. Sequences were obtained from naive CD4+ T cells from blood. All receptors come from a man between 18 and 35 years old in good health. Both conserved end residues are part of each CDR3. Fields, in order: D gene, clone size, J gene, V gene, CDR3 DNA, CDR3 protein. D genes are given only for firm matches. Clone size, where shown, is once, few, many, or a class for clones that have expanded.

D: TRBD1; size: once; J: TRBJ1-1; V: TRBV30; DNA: TGTGCCTCGAAAGGTGTAGGGGGCCGGACTGAAGCTTTCTTT; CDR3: CASKGVGGRTEAFF
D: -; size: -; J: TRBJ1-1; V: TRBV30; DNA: TGTGCCTGGAGGAGGAACACTGAAGCTTTCTTT; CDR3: CAWRRNTEAFF
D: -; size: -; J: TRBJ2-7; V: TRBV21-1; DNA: TGTGCCAGCAGCACCGGCATAAGGTACGAGCAGTACTTC; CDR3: CASSTGIRYEQYF
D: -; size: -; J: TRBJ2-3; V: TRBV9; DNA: TGTGCCAGCAGCGTACCGACGGGGTACACAGATACGCAGTATTTT; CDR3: CASSVPTGYTDTQYF
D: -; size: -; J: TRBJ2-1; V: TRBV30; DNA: TGTGCCTGGAGATTTAGGGACTTCTCCTACAATGAGCAGTTCTTC; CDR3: CAWRFRDFSYNEQFF
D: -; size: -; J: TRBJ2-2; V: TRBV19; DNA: TGTGCCAGTAGTGTCGAGGACAGAGGAACCGGGGAGCTGTTTTTT; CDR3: CASSVEDRGTGELFF
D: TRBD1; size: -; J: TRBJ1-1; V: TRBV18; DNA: TGTGCCAGCTCACTGGACAGGGCATCGAAAGCTTTCTTT; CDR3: CASSLDRASKAFF
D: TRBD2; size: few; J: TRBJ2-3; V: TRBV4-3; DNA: TGCGCCAGCAGCCAAGGGGCGGGAGCAGGAGATACGCAGTATTTT; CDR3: CASSQGAGAGDTQYF
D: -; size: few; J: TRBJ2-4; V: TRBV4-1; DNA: TGCGCCAGCAGCCCTGGTTCTTTCGCCAAAAACATTCAGTACTTC; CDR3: CASSPGSFAKNIQYF
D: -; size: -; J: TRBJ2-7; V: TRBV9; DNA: TGTGCCAGCAGCGTAGAGTCAGGGCGGAACGAGCAGTACTTC; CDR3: CASSVESGRNEQYF
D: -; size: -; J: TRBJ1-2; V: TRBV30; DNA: TGTGCCTTCAGGGTAATGGAGGGCTACACCTTC; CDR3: CAFRVMEGYTF
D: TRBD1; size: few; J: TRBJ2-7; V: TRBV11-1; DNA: TGTGCCAGCAGCTCGAGGACAGGGTCGTACGAGCAGTACTTC; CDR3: CASSSRTGSYEQYF
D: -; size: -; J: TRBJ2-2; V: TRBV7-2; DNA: TGTGCCAGCAGCTTAGATCTGGGGTATAGCGGGGAGCTGTTTTTT; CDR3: CASSLDLGYSGELFF
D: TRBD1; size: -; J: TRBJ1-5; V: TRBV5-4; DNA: TGTGCCAGCAGCTTCGACGGACAGGGCTTTCAGCCCCAGCATTTT; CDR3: CASSFDGQGFQPQHF
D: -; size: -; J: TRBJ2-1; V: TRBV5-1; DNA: TGCGCCAGCCCCAAGGAACAGGAGGAGTTCTTC; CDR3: CASPKEQEEFF
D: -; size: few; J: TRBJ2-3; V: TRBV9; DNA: TGTGCCAGCAGCGTAGACGTTGGGGAATTAAGGGTATATTTT; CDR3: CASSVDVGELRVYF
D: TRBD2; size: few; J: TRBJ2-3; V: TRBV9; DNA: TGTGCCAGCAGCCCGTCAGGACGTAGCGGGAGACCCGGCCTCACAGATACGCAGTATTTT; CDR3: CASSPSGRSGRPGLTDTQYF
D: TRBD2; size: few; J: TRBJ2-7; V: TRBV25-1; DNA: TGTGCCAGCAGTGTAGCGGGAGTTACCTCCTACGAGCAGTACTTC; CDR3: CASSVAGVTSYEQYF
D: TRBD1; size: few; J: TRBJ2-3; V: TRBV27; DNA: TGTGCCAGCAGTTTTCGGGACAGCTTAACAGATACGCAGTATTTT; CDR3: CASSFRDSLTDTQYF
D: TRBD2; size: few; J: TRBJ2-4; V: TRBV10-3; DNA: TGTGCCATCAGTCCTAGCGGGACCCAAAACATTCAGTACTTC; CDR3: CAISPSGTQNIQYF
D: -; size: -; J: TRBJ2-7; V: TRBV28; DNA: TGTGCCAGCAGTTCGTGGGGAACTTACGAGCAGTACTTC; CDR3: CASSSWGTYEQYF
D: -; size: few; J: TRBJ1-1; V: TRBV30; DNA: TGTGCCTGGAGTGTATTCAGAGGGATTGAAGCTTTCTTT; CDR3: CAWSVFRGIEAFF
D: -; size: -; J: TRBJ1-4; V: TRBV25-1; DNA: TGTGCCAGCAGTGAATACGCAGGCCGAACTAATGAAAAACTGTTTTTT; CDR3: CASSEYAGRTNEKLFF
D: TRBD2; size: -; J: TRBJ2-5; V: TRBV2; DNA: TGTGCCAGCAGTGTACTAGCGGGAATGGAGACCCAGTACTTC; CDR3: CASSVLAGMETQYF
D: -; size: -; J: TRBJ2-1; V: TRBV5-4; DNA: TGTGCCAGCAGCTTGAATTCTAACTCCTACAATGAGCAGTTCTTC; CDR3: CASSLNSNSYNEQFF
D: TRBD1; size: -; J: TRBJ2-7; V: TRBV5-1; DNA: TGCGCCAGCAGCTTGGCAGGGGGCGAGTACGAGCAGTACTTC; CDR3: CASSLAGGEYEQYF